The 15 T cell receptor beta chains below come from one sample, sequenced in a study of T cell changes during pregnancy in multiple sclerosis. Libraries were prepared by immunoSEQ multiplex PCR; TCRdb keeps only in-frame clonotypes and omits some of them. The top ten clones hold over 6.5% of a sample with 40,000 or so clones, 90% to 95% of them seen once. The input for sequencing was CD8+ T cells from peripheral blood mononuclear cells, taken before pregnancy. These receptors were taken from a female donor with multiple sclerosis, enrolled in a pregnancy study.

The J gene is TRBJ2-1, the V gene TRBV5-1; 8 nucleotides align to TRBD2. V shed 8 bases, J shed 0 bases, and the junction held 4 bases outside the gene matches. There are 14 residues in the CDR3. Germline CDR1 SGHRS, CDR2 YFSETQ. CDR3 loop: CASGTSSSYNEQFF. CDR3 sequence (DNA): TGCGCCAGTGGGACTAGTTCCTCCTACAATGAGCAGTTCTTC.

The CDR3 bases are TGTGCCAGTAGGGGCGGGAGCTCCTACAATGAGCAGTTCTTC. Its protein is CASRGGSSYNEQFF. The chain uses TRBV19 and TRBJ2-1; 7 nucleotides line up with TRBD2. The V gene end was trimmed by 6 bases and the J gene end by 0 bases; junction bases not matched to a gene: 2. Germline V gene data show CDR1 as LNHDA and CDR2 as SQIVND (reference sequence). This CDR3 is 14 amino acids long.

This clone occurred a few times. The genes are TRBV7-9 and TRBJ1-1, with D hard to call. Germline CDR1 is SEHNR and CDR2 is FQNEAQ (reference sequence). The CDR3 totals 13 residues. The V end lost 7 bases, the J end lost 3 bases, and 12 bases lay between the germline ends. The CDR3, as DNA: TGTGCCAGCATACCTCGCGGGGACACTGAAGCTTTCTTT. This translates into CASIPRGDTEAFF.

The CDR3 spells CAAIRGTEAFF. For the CDR3, the DNA is TGTGCCGCAATACGGGGCACTGAAGCTTTCTTT. V and J are TRBV27 and TRBJ1-1, with no clear D. The CDR3 sequence is 11 residues long. The V end lost 11 bases, the J end lost 4 bases, and 11 bases lay between the germline ends. Germline-derived CDR1 and CDR2 are MNHEY and SMNVEV (reference sequence).

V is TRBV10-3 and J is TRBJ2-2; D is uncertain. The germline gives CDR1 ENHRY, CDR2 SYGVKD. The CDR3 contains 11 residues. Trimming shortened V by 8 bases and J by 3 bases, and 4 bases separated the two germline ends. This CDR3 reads CAISDTGELFF. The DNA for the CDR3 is TGTGCCATCTCCGACACCGGGGAGCTGTTTTTT.

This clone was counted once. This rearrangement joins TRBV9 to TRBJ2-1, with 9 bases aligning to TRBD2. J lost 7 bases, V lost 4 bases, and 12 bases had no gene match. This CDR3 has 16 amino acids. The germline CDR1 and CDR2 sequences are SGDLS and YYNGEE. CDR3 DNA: TGTGCCAGCAGCTTCCGAGAGCGGGGGGCCAATAATGAGCAGTTCTTC. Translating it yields CASSFRERGANNEQFF.

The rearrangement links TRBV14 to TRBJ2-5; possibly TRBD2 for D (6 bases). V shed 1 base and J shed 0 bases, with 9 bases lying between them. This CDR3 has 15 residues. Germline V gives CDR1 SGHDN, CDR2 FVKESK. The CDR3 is CASSQVERDQETQYF. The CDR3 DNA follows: TGTGCCAGCAGCCAAGTGGAGCGGGACCAAGAGACCCAGTACTTC.

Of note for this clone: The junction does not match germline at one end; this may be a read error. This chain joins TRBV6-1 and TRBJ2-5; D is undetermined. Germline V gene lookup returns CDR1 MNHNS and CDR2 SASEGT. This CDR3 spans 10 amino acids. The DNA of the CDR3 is TGTGCCAGCAGCGAAGGAGTCCAGTACTTC. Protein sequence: CASSEGVQYF.

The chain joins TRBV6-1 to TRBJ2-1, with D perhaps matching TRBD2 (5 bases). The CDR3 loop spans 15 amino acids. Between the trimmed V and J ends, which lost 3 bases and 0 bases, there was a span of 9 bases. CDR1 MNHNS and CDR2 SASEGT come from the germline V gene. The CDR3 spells CASSELAGSYNEQFF. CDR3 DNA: TGTGCCAGCAGTGAGCTCGCGGGCTCCTACAATGAGCAGTTCTTC.

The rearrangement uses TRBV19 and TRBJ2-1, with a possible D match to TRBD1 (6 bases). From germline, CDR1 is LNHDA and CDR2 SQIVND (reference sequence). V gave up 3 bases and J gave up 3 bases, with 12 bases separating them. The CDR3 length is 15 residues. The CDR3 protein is CASSIGRGIYNEQFF. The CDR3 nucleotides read TGTGCCAGTAGTATTGGCAGGGGTATCTACAATGAGCAGTTCTTC.

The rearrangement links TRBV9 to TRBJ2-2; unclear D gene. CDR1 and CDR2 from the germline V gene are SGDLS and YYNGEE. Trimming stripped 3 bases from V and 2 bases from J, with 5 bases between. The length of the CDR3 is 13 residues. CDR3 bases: TGTGCCAGCAGCGCCCAAAACACCGGGGAGCTGTTTTTT. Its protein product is CASSAQNTGELFF.

CDR3: CASSSRETQYF. CDR3 sequence (DNA): TGTGCCAGCAGCTCCCGAGAGACCCAGTACTTC. This rearrangement joins TRBV7-9 to TRBJ2-5; D unclear. Between the trimmed V and J ends, which lost 4 bases and 4 bases, there was a span of 4 bases. Germline loops: CDR1 SEHNR, CDR2 FQNEAQ (reference sequence). The CDR3 runs 11 residues.

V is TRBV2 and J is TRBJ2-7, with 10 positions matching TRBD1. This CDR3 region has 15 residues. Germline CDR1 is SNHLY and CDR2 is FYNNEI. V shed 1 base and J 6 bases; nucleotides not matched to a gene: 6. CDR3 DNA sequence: TGTGCCAGCAGTGAAGGACAGGGGGCGTGGGGCGAGCAGTACTTC. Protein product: CASSEGQGAWGEQYF.

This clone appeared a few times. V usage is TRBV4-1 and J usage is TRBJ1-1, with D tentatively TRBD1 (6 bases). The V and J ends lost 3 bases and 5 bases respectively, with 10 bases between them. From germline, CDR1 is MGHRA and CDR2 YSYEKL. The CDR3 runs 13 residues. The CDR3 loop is CASSQAQGTEAFF. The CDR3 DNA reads TGCGCCAGCAGCCAGGCCCAGGGGACTGAAGCTTTCTTT.

The CDR3 coding sequence is TGTGCCAGCCGGACTAGCGGGAGAGGAGAGACCCAGTACTTC. Amino acid sequence: CASRTSGRGETQYF. This rearrangement joins TRBV2 to TRBJ2-5, with 13 bases lining up with TRBD2. V was pared by 8 bases and J by 4 bases, with 4 bases of the junction left unmatched. The germline V gene encodes CDR1 SNHLY and CDR2 FYNNEI. The CDR3 is 14 amino acids. Complete variable domain (other parts from reference TRBV2 and TRBJ2-5): EPEVTQTPSHQVTQMGQEVILRCVPISNHLYFYWYRQILGQKVEFLVSFYNNEISEKSEIFDDQFSVERPDGSNFTLKIRSTKLEDSAMYFCASRTSGRGETQYFGPGTRLLVL.